This T cell receptor (beta chain) derives from a study of shared clonotypes between healthy human individuals. TCRdb's copy holds only in-frame clones and misses some; the assay was immunoSEQ multiplex PCR. The data show more than 550,000 clones, 90% seen once. Trimming took 5 bases from V and 8 from J, leaving 12 bases between them. The CDR3 covers 13 residues. In germline, CDR1 is LNHDA, CDR2 SQIVND (reference sequence). This clone was recorded only once. The chain employs TRBV19 and TRBJ1-4; D remains ambiguous. Sequences were obtained from memory CD8+ T cells from PBMCs. Documented subset: CD45RO+ cells pooled with CCR7-negative TemRA cells. The clonotype originates from a man aged 18 to 30 in good health. Some clones in this sample may be carry-over from other donors' samples. The CDR3 DNA reads as TGTGCCAGTAGTGCGGGGATCAGCGAAAAACTGTTTTTT. Translation gives CASSAGISEKLFF.